This T cell receptor beta chain was retrieved from a study of shared T cell receptors in the human thymus. The CDR3 loop spans 15 amino acids. Germline CDR1 reads MNHNY; CDR2 reads SVGAGI (reference sequence). V was shortened by 4 bases and J by 5 bases, with 15 bases between the two germline ends. Libraries were prepared by immunoSEQ multiplex PCR; TCRdb keeps only in-frame clonotypes and omits some of them. The data hold about 500,000 clones, with around 82% observed a single time. This same sample was also taken into another study, of human thymus T cells. From that second work: Congenital heart defects were the reason for the corrective surgery that the donors, healthy Finnish infants, were having. Surgeons resected thymus tissue during corrective heart surgery. What appeared biased in thymic and blood repertoires was the usage of V and J genes. Unrelated individuals had highly overlapping thymic repertoires, as reported in related research.

The rearrangement joins TRBV6-6 to TRBJ1-5, with D possibly matching TRBD1 (5 bases). Sequenced: thymocytes. The receptor was derived from a boy younger than two with a congenital heart defect. Here the CDR3 DNA reads TGTGCCAGCAGTTCTCAGACAGCTTCTTATCAGCCCCAGCATTTT. This encodes CASSSQTASYQPQHF.